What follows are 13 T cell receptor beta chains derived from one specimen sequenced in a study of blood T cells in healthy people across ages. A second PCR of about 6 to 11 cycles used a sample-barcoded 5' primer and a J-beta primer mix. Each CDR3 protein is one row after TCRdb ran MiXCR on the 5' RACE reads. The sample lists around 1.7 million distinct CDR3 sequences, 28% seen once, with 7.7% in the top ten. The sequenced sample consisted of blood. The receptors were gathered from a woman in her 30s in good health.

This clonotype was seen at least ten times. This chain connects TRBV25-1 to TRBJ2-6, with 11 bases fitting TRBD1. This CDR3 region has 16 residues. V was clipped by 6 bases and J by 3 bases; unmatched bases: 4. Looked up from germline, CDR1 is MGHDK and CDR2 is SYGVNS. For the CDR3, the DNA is TGTGCCAGCAGGGACAGGGGGCTTTTTGGGGCCAACGTCCTGACTTTC. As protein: CASRDRGLFGANVLTF.

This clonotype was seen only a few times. The CDR3 nucleotides are TGCAGCACTGAGGTGGGCCTCAATGAGCAGTTCTTC. Its translation is CSTEVGLNEQFF. The V and J genes are TRBV29-1 and TRBJ2-1; the D is unclear. This CDR3 comprises 12 residues. Germline-derived CDR1 and CDR2 are SQVTM and ANQGSEA. V was cut by 8 bases and J by 6 bases, with 14 bases left in between.

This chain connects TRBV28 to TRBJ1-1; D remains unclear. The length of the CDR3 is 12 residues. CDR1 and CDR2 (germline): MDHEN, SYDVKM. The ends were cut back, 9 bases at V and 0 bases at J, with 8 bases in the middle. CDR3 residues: CASTIMNTEAFF. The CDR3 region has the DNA TGTGCCAGTACAATTATGAACACTGAAGCTTTCTTT.

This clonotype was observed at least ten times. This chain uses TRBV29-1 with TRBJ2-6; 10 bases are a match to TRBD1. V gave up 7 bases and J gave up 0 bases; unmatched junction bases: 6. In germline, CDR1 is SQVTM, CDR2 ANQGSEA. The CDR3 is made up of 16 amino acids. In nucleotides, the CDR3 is TGCAGCGCCGCGGACAGGGGGATCTCTGGGGCCAACGTCCTGACTTTC. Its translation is CSAADRGISGANVLTF.

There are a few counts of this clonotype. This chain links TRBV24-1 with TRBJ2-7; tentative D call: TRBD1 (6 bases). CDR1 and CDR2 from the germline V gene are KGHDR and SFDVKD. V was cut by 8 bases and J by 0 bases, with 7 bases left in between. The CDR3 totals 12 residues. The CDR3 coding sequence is TGTGCCACCAACAGGGACTCCTACGAGCAGTACTTC. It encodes CATNRDSYEQYF.

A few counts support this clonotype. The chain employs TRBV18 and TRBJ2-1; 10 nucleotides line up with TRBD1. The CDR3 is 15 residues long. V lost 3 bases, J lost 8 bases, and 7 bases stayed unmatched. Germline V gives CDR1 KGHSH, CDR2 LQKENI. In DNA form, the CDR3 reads TGTGCCAGCTCACCGACGACAGGGGGCGACCATGAGCAGTTCTTC. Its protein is CASSPTTGGDHEQFF. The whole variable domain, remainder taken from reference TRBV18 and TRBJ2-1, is NAGVMQNPRHLVRRRGQEARLRCSPMKGHSHVYWYRQLPEEGLKFMVYLQKENIIDESGMPKERFSAEFPKEGPSILRIQQVVRGDSAAYFCASSPTTGGDHEQFFGPGTRLTVL.

For the CDR3, the DNA is TGTGCCTGGAGGGGGGGATCCTGGAATTCACCCCTCCACTTT. It translates to CAWRGGSWNSPLHF. The gene calls are TRBV30 and TRBJ1-6; D might be TRBD1 (5 bases). Trimming took off 3 bases at V and 7 bases at J, with 13 bases between the two ends. From germline, CDR1 is GTSNPN and CDR2 SVGIG (reference sequence). This CDR3 has 14 amino acids.

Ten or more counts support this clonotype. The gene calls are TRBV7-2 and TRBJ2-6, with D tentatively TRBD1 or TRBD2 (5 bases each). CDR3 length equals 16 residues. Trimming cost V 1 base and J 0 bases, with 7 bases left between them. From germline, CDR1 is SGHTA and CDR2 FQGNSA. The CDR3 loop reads CASSLVGTSGANVLTF. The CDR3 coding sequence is TGTGCCAGCAGCTTAGTGGGGACCTCTGGGGCCAACGTCCTGACTTTC. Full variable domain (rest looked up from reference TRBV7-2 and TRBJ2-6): GAGVSQSPSNKVTEKGKDVELRCDPISGHTALYWYRQSLGQGLEFLIYFQGNSAPDKSGLPSDRFSAERTGGSVSTLTIQRTQQEDSAVYLCASSLVGTSGANVLTFGAGSRLTVL.

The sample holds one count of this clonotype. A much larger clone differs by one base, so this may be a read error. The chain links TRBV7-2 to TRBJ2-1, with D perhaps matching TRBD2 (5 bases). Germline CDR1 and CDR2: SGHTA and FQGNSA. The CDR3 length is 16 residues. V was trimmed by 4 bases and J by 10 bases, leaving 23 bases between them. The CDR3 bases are TGTGCCAGCAGCTCTACGTCATTGAGCGGAAGCTACGAGCAGTTCTTC. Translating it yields CASSSTSLSGSYEQFF.

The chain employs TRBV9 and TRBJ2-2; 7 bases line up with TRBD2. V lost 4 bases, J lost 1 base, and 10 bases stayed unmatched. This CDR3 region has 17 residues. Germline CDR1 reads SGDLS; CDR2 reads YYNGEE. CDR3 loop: CASSPNPLAENTGELFF. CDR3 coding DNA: TGTGCCAGCAGCCCCAACCCCCTAGCGGAGAACACCGGGGAGCTGTTTTTT.

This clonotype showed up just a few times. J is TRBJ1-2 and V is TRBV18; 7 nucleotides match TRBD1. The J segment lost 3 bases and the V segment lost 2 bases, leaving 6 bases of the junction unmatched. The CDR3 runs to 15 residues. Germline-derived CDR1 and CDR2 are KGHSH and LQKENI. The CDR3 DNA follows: TGTGCCAGCTCACCAAGACAGGGAAGGGACTATGGCTACACCTTC. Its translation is CASSPRQGRDYGYTF.

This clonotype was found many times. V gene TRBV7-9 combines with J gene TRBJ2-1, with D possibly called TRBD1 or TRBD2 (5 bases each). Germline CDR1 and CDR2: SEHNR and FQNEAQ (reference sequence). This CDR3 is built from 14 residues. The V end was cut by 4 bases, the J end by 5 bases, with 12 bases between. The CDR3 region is CASSSGTNNNEQFF. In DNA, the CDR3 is TGTGCCAGCAGCTCTGGGACGAACAACAATGAGCAGTTCTTC.

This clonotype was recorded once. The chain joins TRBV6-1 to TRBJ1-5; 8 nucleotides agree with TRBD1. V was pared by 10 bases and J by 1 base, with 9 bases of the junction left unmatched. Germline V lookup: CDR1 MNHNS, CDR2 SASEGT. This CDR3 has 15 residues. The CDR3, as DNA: TGTGCCACCACCTCAGGGGGCGGCAGCAATCAGCCCCAGCATTTT. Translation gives CATTSGGGSNQPQHF.